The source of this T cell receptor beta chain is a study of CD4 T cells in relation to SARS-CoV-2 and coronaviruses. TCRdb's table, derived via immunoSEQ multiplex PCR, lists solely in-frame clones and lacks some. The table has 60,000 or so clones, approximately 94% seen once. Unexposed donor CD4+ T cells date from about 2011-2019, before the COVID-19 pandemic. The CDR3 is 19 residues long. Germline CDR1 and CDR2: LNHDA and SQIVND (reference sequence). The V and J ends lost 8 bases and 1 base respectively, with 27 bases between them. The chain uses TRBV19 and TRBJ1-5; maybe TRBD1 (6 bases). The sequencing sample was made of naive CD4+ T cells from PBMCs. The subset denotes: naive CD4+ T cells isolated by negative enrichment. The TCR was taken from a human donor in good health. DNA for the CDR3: TGTGCCAGTTCAAAAAGTCAGGGGTTAGGGCGTGAGAGCAATCAGCCCCAGCATTTT. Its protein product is CASSKSQGLGRESNQPQHF.